The next 17 T cell receptor beta chains were all read from a single sample in a study of response to subunit inactivated influenza vaccine. TCRdb ran MiXCR on the RT-PCR reads and lists one entry per CDR3 protein. The table records some 850,000 distinct CDR3 sequences, less than 20% of them present only once. The sequences come from PBMCs from blood, collected 4 to 6 days after vaccination. Receptors were obtained from a man aged 50 to 59 who received an inactivated influenza vaccine.

This clonotype has a handful of counts. V and J are TRBV28 and TRBJ2-2; D is uncertain. The CDR3 has 15 residues. The V and J ends lost 4 bases and 7 bases respectively, with 16 bases between them. Looked up from germline, CDR1 is MDHEN and CDR2 is SYDVKM. Here the CDR3 reads CASSSSGLRIGELFF. The CDR3 DNA reads as TGTGCCAGCAGTTCGTCCGGGCTCCGGATCGGGGAGCTGTTTTTT.

The sample holds a few counts of this clonotype. The CDR3, as DNA: TGCAGCGTTGAAGGGACTAGCGGGACTTTGGAGTTCTTC. This translates into CSVEGTSGTLEFF. The gene calls are TRBV29-1 and TRBJ2-1; 12 bases are shared with TRBD2. V was clipped by 1 base and J by 14 bases; unmatched bases: 6. The CDR3 extends over 13 amino acids. CDR1 is SQVTM and CDR2 is ANQGSEA in the germline V gene.

The chain carries TRBV12-3 or TRBV12-4 and TRBJ1-1, with D uncertain. The length of the CDR3 is 14 residues. V lost 11 bases and J 4 bases, leaving 20 bases between the germline ends. Here the CDR3 DNA reads TGTGCCGTACGTCGATTAGGTTGGGTCACTGAAGCTTTCTTT. Encoded protein: CAVRRLGWVTEAFF.

The chain carries TRBV11-2 and TRBJ2-3, with 12 bases fitting TRBD2. CDR1 is SGHAT and CDR2 is FQNNGV in the germline V gene. V was clipped by 5 bases and J by 3 bases; unmatched bases: 6. The CDR3 covers 16 residues. As DNA, the CDR3 is TGTGCCAGCAGCACCCTAGCGGGAGGGACGACAGATACGCAGTATTTT. Protein product: CASSTLAGGTTDTQYF.

V and J are TRBV5-5 and TRBJ2-7, with D possibly being TRBD2 (6 bases). Germline loops: CDR1 SGHKS, CDR2 YYEKEE (reference sequence). The V gene lost 3 bases and the J gene lost 11 bases, with 15 bases spanning the gap. CDR3 size: 12 residues. The CDR3 loop is CASSYAGTGEYF. The CDR3 DNA reads as TGTGCCAGCAGCTATGCTGGCACGGGGGAGTACTTC.

The gene calls are TRBV7-8 and TRBJ2-7, with 11 bases fitting TRBD2. V trimming: 2 bases; J trimming: 6 bases; junction bases outside the gene matches: 12. In germline, CDR1 is SGHVS, CDR2 FQNEAQ. The CDR3 covers 17 residues. For the CDR3, the DNA is TGTGCCAGCAGCTTACGAGGAGGGCCACTAGCGGGAGTCGAGCAGTACTTC. Translating it yields CASSLRGGPLAGVEQYF.

This clonotype has only a few counts. The chain is built from TRBV20-1 and TRBJ2-5; the D is unclear. Trimming cost V 7 bases and J 5 bases, with 11 bases left between them. Per germline, CDR1 DFQATT and CDR2 SNEGSKA (reference sequence). CDR3 length: 11 amino acids. The CDR3: CSGSPRETQYF. The CDR3 DNA sequence: TGCAGTGGTTCCCCAAGGGAGACCCAGTACTTC.

The chain uses TRBV29-1 and TRBJ2-7; D not certain. Germline-derived CDR1 and CDR2 are SQVTM and ANQGSEA. CDR3 size: 11 residues. V was pared by 4 bases and J by 3 bases, with 7 bases between. CDR3 residues: CSVVHHYEQYF. As DNA, the CDR3 is TGCAGCGTTGTTCACCACTACGAGCAGTACTTC.

Written as DNA, the CDR3 is TGTGCCACCTGGGGAGGATTCGAGCCCCAGCATTTT. Translation gives CATWGGFEPQHF. V usage is TRBV6-2 or TRBV6-3 and J usage is TRBJ1-5, with D unclear. V shed 10 bases and J shed 8 bases, with 15 bases lying between them. Germline loops: CDR1 MNHEY, CDR2 SVGEGT. The CDR3 runs to 12 residues.

The chain uses TRBV9 and TRBJ2-2; D is unclear. The CDR3 spans 14 residues. CDR1 and CDR2 from the germline V gene are SGDLS and YYNGEE. V lost 3 bases, J lost 1 base, and 7 bases lay in between. The CDR3 nucleotides read TGTGCCAGCAGCGCAAGATTGAACACCGGGGAGCTGTTTTTT. This codes for CASSARLNTGELFF.

The rearrangement links TRBV5-1 to TRBJ2-2, with 9 bases identical to TRBD1. Per germline, CDR1 SGHRS and CDR2 YFSETQ. The CDR3 spans 16 residues. J gave up 5 bases and V 4 bases, and 9 bases lay outside the gene matches. CDR3 amino acids: CASSLTGTGLTGELFF. CDR3 nucleotide sequence: TGCGCCAGCAGCCTGACAGGGACAGGGCTAACCGGGGAGCTGTTTTTT.

This clonotype was observed a few times. This chain uses TRBV4-2 with TRBJ2-1; no definite D call. CDR3 length: 17 amino acids. The germline CDR1 and CDR2 sequences are LGHNA and YNFKEQ. Trimming shortened V by 0 bases and J by 0 bases, and 12 bases separated the two germline ends. The CDR3 region is CASSQDLGGSSYNEQFF. The CDR3 nucleotides read TGTGCCAGCAGCCAAGATTTGGGCGGCAGCTCCTACAATGAGCAGTTCTTC.

This clonotype has more than one count but fewer than ten. The genes are TRBV5-1 and TRBJ2-5, with TRBD2 matching 12 bases. V gave up 2 bases and J gave up 4 bases; unmatched junction bases: 3. Germline lookup yields CDR1 SGHRS and CDR2 YFSETQ. The CDR3 length is 15 residues. The CDR3 is CASSFGTSGLETQYF. Written as DNA, the CDR3 is TGCGCCAGCAGCTTTGGGACTAGCGGGCTAGAGACCCAGTACTTC.

This clonotype was seen a few times. The chain carries TRBV10-3 and TRBJ2-5, with D possibly matching TRBD1 (5 bases). Germline V gene sequence: CDR1 ENHRY, CDR2 SYGVKD. Trimming left V 4 bases short and J 4 bases short, with 13 bases between. This CDR3 contains 14 residues. The DNA of the CDR3 is TGTGCCATCAGTGTGGACAATAGGGGAGAGACCCAGTACTTC. Translating gives CAISVDNRGETQYF.

This clonotype was observed a handful of times. This chain uses TRBV24-1 with TRBJ1-5; no clear D. Trimming removed 6 bases at V and 0 bases at J, with 20 bases between. Germline-derived CDR1 and CDR2 are KGHDR and SFDVKD. This CDR3 contains 18 residues. For the CDR3, the DNA is TGTGCCACCAGTAGTTATGTTTATGAATCCTATAGCAATCAGCCCCAGCATTTT. It is translated as CATSSYVYESYSNQPQHF.

This clonotype was recorded once. The CDR3 DNA reads as TGTGCCAGCTCACCCTTCTCCGGAGATGGAACTGAAGCTTTCTTT. This sequence encodes CASSPFSGDGTEAFF. V is TRBV18 and J is TRBJ1-1; D not certain. The CDR3 length is 15 residues. V was pared by 3 bases and J by 5 bases, with 16 bases between. Germline lookup yields CDR1 KGHSH and CDR2 LQKENI.

The sample holds a few counts of this clonotype. This chain joins TRBV12-3 or TRBV12-4 and TRBJ2-7; D may match TRBD1 or TRBD2 (5 bases each). The V end was cut by 5 bases, the J end by 0 bases, with 14 bases between. This CDR3 region has 15 residues. This chain's CDR3 is CASSRGTGSSYEQYF. The DNA for the CDR3 is TGTGCCAGCAGTCGTGGGACGGGAAGCTCCTACGAGCAGTACTTC.